A selection of T cell receptor beta chains follows, all from one sample in a study of blood T cell repertoires in COVID-19. The assay was immunoSEQ multiplex PCR, and TCRdb's table has in-frame clones only and misses some. The sample includes around 77,000 clones, more than 70% seen only once; the top ten take approximately 4.8%. Sequenced: peripheral blood. The receptors were gathered from a man older than 75 with acute or convalescent COVID-19. CDR3s include the opening cysteine and the closing phenylalanine or tryptophan. D genes are given only for firm matches. Clone size, where shown, is once, few, many, or a class for clones that have expanded.

clone_size: few
v_call: TRBV28
j_call: TRBJ1-5
d_call: .
cdr3_nt: TGTGCCAGCAGTTTGCAGGGGAATCAGCCCCAGCATTTT
cdr3_aa: CASSLQGNQPQHF

clone_size: .
v_call: TRBV3-1/TRBV3-2
j_call: TRBJ2-1
d_call: .
cdr3_nt: TGTGCCAGCAGCCAAGAGATTGCGGCGTACAATGAGCAGTTCTTC
cdr3_aa: CASSQEIAAYNEQFF

clone_size: .
v_call: TRBV7-7
j_call: TRBJ2-5
d_call: TRBD1
cdr3_nt: TGTGCCAGCAGGGAAGGACAGGGGGCGGCCCAAGAGACCCAGTACTTC
cdr3_aa: CASREGQGAAQETQYF

clone_size: .
v_call: TRBV6-2/TRBV6-3
j_call: TRBJ2-5
d_call: .
cdr3_nt: TGTGCCAGCAGTTACTCCAGGGAGACCCAGTACTTC
cdr3_aa: CASSYSRETQYF

clone_size: .
v_call: TRBV19
j_call: TRBJ2-5
d_call: .
cdr3_nt: TGTGCCAGTAGTATCGTGGCCGGGGTAGAGACCCAGTACTTC
cdr3_aa: CASSIVAGVETQYF

clone_size: once
v_call: TRBV19
j_call: TRBJ1-2
d_call: TRBD1
cdr3_nt: TGTGCCAGTAGTATTCAGGGGGCGCGATATGGCTACACCTTC
cdr3_aa: CASSIQGARYGYTF

clone_size: .
v_call: TRBV28
j_call: TRBJ2-3
d_call: TRBD2
cdr3_nt: TGTGCCAGCAGTTTCGGAGCAACTAGCGGAGCCTCACGAAATACGCAGTATTTT
cdr3_aa: CASSFGATSGASRNTQYF

clone_size: .
v_call: TRBV6-5
j_call: TRBJ2-7
d_call: .
cdr3_nt: TGTGCCAGCAGCGCCTTCCCGACAGTAGACGAGCAGTACTTC
cdr3_aa: CASSAFPTVDEQYF

clone_size: once
v_call: TRBV7-2
j_call: TRBJ1-5
d_call: .
cdr3_nt: TGTGCCAGCAGATCGACTAACAGCAATCAGCCCCAGCATTTT
cdr3_aa: CASRSTNSNQPQHF

clone_size: .
v_call: TRBV6-5
j_call: TRBJ1-6
d_call: TRBD1
cdr3_nt: TGTGCCAGCAGCCCGGGGGACAGGTTGAAATCACCCCTCCACTTT
cdr3_aa: CASSPGDRLKSPLHF

clone_size: .
v_call: TRBV6-5
j_call: TRBJ2-1
d_call: TRBD1
cdr3_nt: TGTGCCAGCATGGTTGACCGGGACAGATACAATGAGCAGTTCTTC
cdr3_aa: CASMVDRDRYNEQFF

clone_size: once
v_call: TRBV5-4
j_call: TRBJ2-1
d_call: .
cdr3_nt: TGTGCCAGCAGCCGAAGCGGGTCAATCGAAAATGAGCAGTTCTTC
cdr3_aa: CASSRSGSIENEQFF

clone_size: .
v_call: TRBV7-3
j_call: TRBJ2-1
d_call: TRBD1
cdr3_nt: TGTGCCAGCAGCGCGGGACAGGTAGAGAATGAGCAGTTCTTC
cdr3_aa: CASSAGQVENEQFF

clone_size: .
v_call: TRBV19
j_call: TRBJ1-5
d_call: TRBD1
cdr3_nt: TGTGCCAGTAGTGGGACAGGCAATCAGCCCCAGCATTTT
cdr3_aa: CASSGTGNQPQHF

clone_size: .
v_call: TRBV19
j_call: TRBJ1-6
d_call: .
cdr3_nt: TGTGCCAGTAGTATTTACCAGGGTTCTGGTTATTCACCCCTCCACTTT
cdr3_aa: CASSIYQGSGYSPLHF

clone_size: .
v_call: TRBV7-2
j_call: TRBJ2-7
d_call: TRBD2
cdr3_nt: TGTGCCAGCAGCTGGATTAGCGGGAGAGCATACGAGCAGTACTTC
cdr3_aa: CASSWISGRAYEQYF

clone_size: .
v_call: TRBV18
j_call: TRBJ1-4
d_call: .
cdr3_nt: TGTGCCAGCTCCCCAATGGACTCGGGGGAAAAACTGTTTTTT
cdr3_aa: CASSPMDSGEKLFF

clone_size: .
v_call: TRBV24-1
j_call: TRBJ2-3
d_call: .
cdr3_nt: TGTGCCACCAGTGATCCTAAGCCAGATACGCAGTATTTT
cdr3_aa: CATSDPKPDTQYF

clone_size: .
v_call: TRBV9
j_call: TRBJ1-1
d_call: .
cdr3_nt: TGTGCCAGCAGCGTAGGGGCAGGGGTTAACACTGAAGCTTTCTTT
cdr3_aa: CASSVGAGVNTEAFF

clone_size: .
v_call: TRBV2
j_call: TRBJ2-3
d_call: .
cdr3_nt: TGTGCCAGCAAGGCGGATGCAGATACGCAGTATTTT
cdr3_aa: CASKADADTQYF

clone_size: once
v_call: TRBV10-3
j_call: TRBJ2-7
d_call: TRBD1
cdr3_nt: TGTGCCATCAGTGAACGGGGACAGGGGACCTACGAGCAGTACTTC
cdr3_aa: CAISERGQGTYEQYF

clone_size: .
v_call: TRBV6-1
j_call: TRBJ2-3
d_call: .
cdr3_nt: TGTGCCAGCAGTGATATTGATACGCAGTATTTT
cdr3_aa: CASSDIDTQYF

clone_size: once
v_call: TRBV19
j_call: TRBJ2-3
d_call: TRBD1
cdr3_nt: TGTGCCAGTAGTATAGATCTCAGGGGGCCGGGGGATACGCAGTATTTT
cdr3_aa: CASSIDLRGPGDTQYF

clone_size: .
v_call: TRBV7-2
j_call: TRBJ2-7
d_call: .
cdr3_nt: TGTGCCAGCAGCTTAGGGGACTTTTCCTCGGGCGAGCAGTACTTC
cdr3_aa: CASSLGDFSSGEQYF

clone_size: .
v_call: TRBV5-1
j_call: TRBJ2-3
d_call: .
cdr3_nt: TGCGCCAGCAGATCACAGGTCTCAAGCACAGATACGCAGTATTTT
cdr3_aa: CASRSQVSSTDTQYF

clone_size: .
v_call: TRBV7-9
j_call: TRBJ2-7
d_call: .
cdr3_nt: TGTGCCAGCAGCTCCGGGGACTCCTACGAGCAGTACTTC
cdr3_aa: CASSSGDSYEQYF

clone_size: .
v_call: TRBV6-5
j_call: TRBJ2-7
d_call: .
cdr3_nt: TGTGCCAGCAGTTACTCGTATTGGGGGGAGTTGGGCGAGCAGTACTTC
cdr3_aa: CASSYSYWGELGEQYF

clone_size: .
v_call: TRBV5-1
j_call: TRBJ1-2
d_call: TRBD1
cdr3_nt: TGCGCCAGCAGCTTTACAGGGGACTATGGCTACACCTTC
cdr3_aa: CASSFTGDYGYTF